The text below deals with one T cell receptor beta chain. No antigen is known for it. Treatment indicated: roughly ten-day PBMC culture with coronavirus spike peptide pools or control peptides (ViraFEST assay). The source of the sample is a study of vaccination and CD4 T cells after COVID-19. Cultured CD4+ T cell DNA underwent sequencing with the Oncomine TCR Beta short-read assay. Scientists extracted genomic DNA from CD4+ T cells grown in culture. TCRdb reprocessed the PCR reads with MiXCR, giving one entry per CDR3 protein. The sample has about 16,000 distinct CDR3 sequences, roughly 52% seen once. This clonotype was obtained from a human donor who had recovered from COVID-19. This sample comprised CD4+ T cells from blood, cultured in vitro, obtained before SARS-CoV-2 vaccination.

The chain's CDR3 is CASSTRGQPQHF. In nucleotides, the CDR3 is TGTGCCAGCTCAACCCGGGGTCAGCCCCAGCATTTT. V usage is TRBV18 and J usage is TRBJ1-5; D remains unclear. Trimming cost V 5 bases and J 6 bases, with 8 bases left between them. The CDR3 sequence is 12 residues long. The germline CDR1 and CDR2 sequences are KGHSH and LQKENI.